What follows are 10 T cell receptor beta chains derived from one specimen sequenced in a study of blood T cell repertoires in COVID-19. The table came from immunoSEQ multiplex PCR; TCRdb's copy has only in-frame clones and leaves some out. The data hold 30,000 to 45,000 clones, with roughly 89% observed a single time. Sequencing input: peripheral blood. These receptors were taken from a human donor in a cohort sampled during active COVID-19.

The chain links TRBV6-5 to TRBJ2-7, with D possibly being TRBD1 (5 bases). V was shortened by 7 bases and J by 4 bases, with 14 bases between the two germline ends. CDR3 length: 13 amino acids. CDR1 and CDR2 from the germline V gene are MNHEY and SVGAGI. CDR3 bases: TGTGCCAGCATCTTGACAGATTCATACGAGCAGTACTTC. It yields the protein CASILTDSYEQYF.

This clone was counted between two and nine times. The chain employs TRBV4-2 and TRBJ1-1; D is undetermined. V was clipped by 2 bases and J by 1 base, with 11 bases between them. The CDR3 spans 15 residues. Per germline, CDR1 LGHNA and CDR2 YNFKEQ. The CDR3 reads CASSQRDGRNTEAFF. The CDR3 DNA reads TGTGCCAGCAGCCAACGCGATGGGAGGAACACTGAAGCTTTCTTT.

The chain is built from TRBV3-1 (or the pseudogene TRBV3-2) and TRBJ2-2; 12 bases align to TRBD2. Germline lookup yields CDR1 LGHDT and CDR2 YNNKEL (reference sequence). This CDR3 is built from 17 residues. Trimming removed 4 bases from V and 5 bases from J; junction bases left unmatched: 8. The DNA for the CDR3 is TGTGCCAGCAGCCCGAAACGTCTAGCGGGAGGGACCGGGGAGCTGTTTTTT. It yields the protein CASSPKRLAGGTGELFF.

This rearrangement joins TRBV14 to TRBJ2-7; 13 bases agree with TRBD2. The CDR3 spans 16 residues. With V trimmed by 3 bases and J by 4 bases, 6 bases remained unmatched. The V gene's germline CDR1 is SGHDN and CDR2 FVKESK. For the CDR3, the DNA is TGTGCCAGCAGCCAGCTGGGACTAGCGGGAATGTACGAGCAGTACTTC. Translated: CASSQLGLAGMYEQYF.

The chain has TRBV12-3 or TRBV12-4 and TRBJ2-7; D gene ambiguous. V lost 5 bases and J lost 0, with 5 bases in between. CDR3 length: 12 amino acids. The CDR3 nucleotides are TGTGCCAGCAGTGGCACCTCCTACGAGCAGTACTTC. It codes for CASSGTSYEQYF.

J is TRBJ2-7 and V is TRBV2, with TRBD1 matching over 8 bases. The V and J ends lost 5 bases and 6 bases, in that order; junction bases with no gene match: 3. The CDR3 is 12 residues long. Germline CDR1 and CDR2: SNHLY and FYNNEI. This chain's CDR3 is CASSNRGTEQYF. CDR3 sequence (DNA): TGTGCCAGCAGTAACAGGGGGACCGAGCAGTACTTC.

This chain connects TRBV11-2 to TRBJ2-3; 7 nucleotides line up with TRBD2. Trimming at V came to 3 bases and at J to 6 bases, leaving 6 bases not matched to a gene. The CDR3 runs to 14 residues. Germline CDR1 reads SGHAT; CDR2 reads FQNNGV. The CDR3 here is CASSLGGRWDTQYF. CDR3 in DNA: TGTGCCAGCAGCTTGGGCGGGAGATGGGATACGCAGTATTTT.

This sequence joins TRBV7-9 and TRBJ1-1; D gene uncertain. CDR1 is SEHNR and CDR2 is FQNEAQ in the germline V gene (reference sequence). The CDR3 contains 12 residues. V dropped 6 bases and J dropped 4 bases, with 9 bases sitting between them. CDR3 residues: CASRRQLTEAFF. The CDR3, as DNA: TGTGCCAGCAGGAGGCAGCTCACTGAAGCTTTCTTT.

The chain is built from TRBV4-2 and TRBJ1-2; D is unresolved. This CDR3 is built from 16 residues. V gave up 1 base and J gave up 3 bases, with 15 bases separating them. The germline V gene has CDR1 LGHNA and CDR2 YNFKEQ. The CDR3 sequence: CASSQAPESVHYGYTF. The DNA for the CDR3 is TGTGCCAGCAGCCAAGCCCCGGAGTCGGTCCACTATGGCTACACCTTC.

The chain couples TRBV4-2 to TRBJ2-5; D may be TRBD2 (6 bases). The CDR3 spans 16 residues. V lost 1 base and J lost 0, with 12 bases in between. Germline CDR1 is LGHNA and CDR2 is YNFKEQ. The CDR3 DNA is TGTGCCAGCAGCCAAGGGCGGGACTGGAACCAAGAGACCCAGTACTTC. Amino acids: CASSQGRDWNQETQYF.